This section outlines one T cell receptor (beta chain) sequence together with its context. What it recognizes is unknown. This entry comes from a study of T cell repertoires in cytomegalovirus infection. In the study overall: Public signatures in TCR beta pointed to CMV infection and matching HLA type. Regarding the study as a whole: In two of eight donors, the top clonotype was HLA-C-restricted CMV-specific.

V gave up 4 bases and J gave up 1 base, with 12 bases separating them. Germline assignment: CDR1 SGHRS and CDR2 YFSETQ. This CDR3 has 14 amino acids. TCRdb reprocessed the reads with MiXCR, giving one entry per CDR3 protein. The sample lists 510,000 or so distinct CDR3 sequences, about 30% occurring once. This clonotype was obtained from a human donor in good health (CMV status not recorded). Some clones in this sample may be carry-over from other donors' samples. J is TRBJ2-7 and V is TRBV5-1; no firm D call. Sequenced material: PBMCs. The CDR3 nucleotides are TGCGCCAGCAGCCCGACGCTTGGATCCTACGAGCAGTACTTC. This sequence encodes CASSPTLGSYEQYF.